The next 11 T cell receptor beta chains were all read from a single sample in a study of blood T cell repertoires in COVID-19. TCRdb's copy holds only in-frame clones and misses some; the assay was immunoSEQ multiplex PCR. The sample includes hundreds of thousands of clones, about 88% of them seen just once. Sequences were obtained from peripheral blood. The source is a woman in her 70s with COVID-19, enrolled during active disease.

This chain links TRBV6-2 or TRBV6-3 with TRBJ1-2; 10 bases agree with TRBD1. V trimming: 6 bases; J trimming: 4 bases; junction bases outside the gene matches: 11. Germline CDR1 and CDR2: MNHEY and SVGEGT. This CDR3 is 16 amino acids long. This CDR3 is CASSTTGTGAPYGYTF. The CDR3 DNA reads TGTGCCAGCAGCACAACCGGGACAGGGGCACCCTATGGCTACACCTTC.

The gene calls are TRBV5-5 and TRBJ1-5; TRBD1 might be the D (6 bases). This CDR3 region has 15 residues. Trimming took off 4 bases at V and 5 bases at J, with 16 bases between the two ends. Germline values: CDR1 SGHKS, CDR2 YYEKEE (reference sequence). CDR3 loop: CASSLETGSYQPQHF. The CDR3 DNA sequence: TGTGCCAGCAGCCTGGAAACAGGGAGTTATCAGCCCCAGCATTTT. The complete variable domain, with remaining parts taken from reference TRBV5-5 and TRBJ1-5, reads DAGVTQSPTHLIKTRGQQVTLRCSPISGHKSVSWYQQVLGQGPQFIFQYYEKEERGRGNFPDRFSARQFPNYSSELNVNALLLGDSALYLCASSLETGSYQPQHFGDGTRLSIL.

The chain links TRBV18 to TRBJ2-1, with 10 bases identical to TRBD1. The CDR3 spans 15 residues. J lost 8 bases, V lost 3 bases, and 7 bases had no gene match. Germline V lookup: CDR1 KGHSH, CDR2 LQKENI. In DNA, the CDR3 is TGTGCCAGCTCACCGACAGGGGGCATGAGCGATGAGCAGTTCTTC. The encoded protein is CASSPTGGMSDEQFF.

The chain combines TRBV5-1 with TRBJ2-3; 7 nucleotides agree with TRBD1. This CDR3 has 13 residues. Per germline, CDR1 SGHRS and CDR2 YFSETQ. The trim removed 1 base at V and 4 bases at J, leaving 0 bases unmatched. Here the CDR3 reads CASSLQGADTQYF. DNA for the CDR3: TGCGCCAGCAGCTTGCAGGGGGCAGATACGCAGTATTTT.

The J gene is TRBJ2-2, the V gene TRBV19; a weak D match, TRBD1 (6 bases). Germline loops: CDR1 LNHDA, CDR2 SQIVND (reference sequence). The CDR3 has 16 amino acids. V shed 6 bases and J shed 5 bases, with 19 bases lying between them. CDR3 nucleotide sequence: TGTGCCAGTAGCAGACAGGCCGGACTTGTGACCGGGGAGCTGTTTTTT. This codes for CASSRQAGLVTGELFF.

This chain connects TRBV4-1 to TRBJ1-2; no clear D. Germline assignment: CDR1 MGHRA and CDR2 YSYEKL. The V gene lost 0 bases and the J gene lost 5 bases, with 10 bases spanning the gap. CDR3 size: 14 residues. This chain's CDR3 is CASSQDLRIYGYTF. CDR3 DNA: TGCGCCAGCAGCCAAGATCTGAGGATTTATGGCTACACCTTC.

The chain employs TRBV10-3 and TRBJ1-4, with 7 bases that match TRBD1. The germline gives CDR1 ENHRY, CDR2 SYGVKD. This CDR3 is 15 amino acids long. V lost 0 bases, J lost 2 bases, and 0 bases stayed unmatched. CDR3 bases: TGTGCCATCAGTGAGTCGACAGGGACTAATGAAAAACTGTTTTTT. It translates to CAISESTGTNEKLFF.

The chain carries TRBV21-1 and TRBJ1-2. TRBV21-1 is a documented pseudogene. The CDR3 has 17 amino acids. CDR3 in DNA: TGTGCCAGCAGCAATAACGGGTCCGGGGATCGATACTATGGCTACACCTTC. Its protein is CASSNNGSGDRYYGYTF.

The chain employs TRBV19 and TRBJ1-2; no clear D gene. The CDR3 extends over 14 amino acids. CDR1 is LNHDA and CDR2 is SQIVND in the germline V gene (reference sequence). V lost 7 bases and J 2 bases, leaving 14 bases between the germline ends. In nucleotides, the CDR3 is TGTGCCAGTACCCCGGAGGGAGGGAACTATGGCTACACCTTC. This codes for CASTPEGGNYGYTF.

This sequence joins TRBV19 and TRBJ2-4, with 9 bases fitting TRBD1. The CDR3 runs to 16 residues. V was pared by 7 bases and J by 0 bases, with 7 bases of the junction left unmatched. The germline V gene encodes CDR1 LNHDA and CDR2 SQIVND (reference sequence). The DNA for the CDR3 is TGTGCCAGTAACCAACAGGGGGCGGGAGCCAAAAACATTCAGTACTTC. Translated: CASNQQGAGAKNIQYF.

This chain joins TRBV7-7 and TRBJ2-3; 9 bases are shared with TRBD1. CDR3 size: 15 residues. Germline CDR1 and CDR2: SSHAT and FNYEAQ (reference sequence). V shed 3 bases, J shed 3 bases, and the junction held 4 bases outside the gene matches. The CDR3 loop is CASSLGTGRTDTQYF. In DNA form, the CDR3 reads TGTGCCAGCAGCTTGGGGACAGGGCGGACAGATACGCAGTATTTT.